The 23 T cell receptor beta chains given below trace back to one sample, sequenced in a study of technical replicates of blood from a few donors. Measured with immunoSEQ multiplex PCR; TCRdb has only the in-frame clones, and not every one. The sample has about 75,000 clones; approximately 96% are singletons. The specimen was T cells isolated from PBMCs. All receptors derive from a human donor in good health.

V gene TRBV19 combines with J gene TRBJ2-7; D might be TRBD2 (7 bases). CDR1 and CDR2 (germline): LNHDA, SQIVND (reference sequence). The CDR3 covers 14 residues. The ends were cut back, 3 bases at V and 4 bases at J, with 13 bases in the middle. The CDR3: CASSILGRGYEQYF. The CDR3 DNA is TGTGCCAGTAGTATTTTGGGGAGGGGGTACGAGCAGTACTTC.

The chain has TRBV27 and TRBJ1-1; D unclear. Germline V gives CDR1 MNHEY, CDR2 SMNVEV (reference sequence). The CDR3 has 13 residues. V was pared by 2 bases and J by 1 base, with 5 bases between. The CDR3 sequence: CASSLQWNTEAFF. The CDR3 coding sequence is TGTGCCAGCAGTTTACAGTGGAACACTGAAGCTTTCTTT.

The V gene is TRBV4-1, the J gene TRBJ2-7, with D possibly being TRBD2 (5 bases). V was trimmed by 2 bases and J by 6 bases, leaving 17 bases between them. CDR3 length: 15 amino acids. CDR1 is MGHRA and CDR2 is YSYEKL in the germline V gene. For the CDR3, the DNA is TGCGCCAGCAGCCAAATCCGGGATCCATGGCCCGAGCAGTACTTC. This gives the protein CASSQIRDPWPEQYF.

The chain couples TRBV7-8 to TRBJ2-3; 14 bases are a match to TRBD2. Germline V gene lookup returns CDR1 SGHVS and CDR2 FQNEAQ. The CDR3 is 16 amino acids. The ends lost 7 bases at V and 5 bases at J; junction bases unmatched: 8. As DNA, the CDR3 is TGTGCCAGCACCGCGGGACTAGCGGGAGTTGTAGATACGCAGTATTTT. It is translated as CASTAGLAGVVDTQYF.

This clone was seen once. The rearrangement joins TRBV6-5 to TRBJ2-7; a possible D gene is TRBD1 (6 bases). Germline-derived CDR1 and CDR2 are MNHEY and SVGAGI. The ends were cut back, 2 bases at V and 1 base at J, with 9 bases in the middle. This CDR3 has 14 residues. The CDR3 protein is CASSYVGQSYEQYF. The CDR3 coding sequence is TGTGCCAGCAGTTACGTTGGACAGTCCTACGAGCAGTACTTC.

The chain recombines TRBV7-3 with TRBJ2-1, with TRBD2 matching 12 bases. Germline V CDR1 and CDR2: SGHTA, FQGTGA. The CDR3 loop spans 14 amino acids. The trim removed 8 bases at V and 7 bases at J, leaving 6 bases unmatched. CDR3 DNA: TGTGCCAGCTCACTAGCGGGAGGAGGGAATGAGCAGTTCTTC. Its translation: CASSLAGGGNEQFF.

This chain joins TRBV7-9 and TRBJ1-1; D gene ambiguous. Germline V gives CDR1 SEHNR, CDR2 FQNEAQ (reference sequence). V lost 3 bases and J lost 3, with 8 bases in between. This CDR3 region has 13 residues. The CDR3 spells CASSLGGHTEAFF. In nucleotides, the CDR3 is TGTGCCAGCAGCTTGGGTGGGCACACTGAAGCTTTCTTT.

The chain has TRBV25-1 and TRBJ1-2; D gene uncertain. Deletions cut 3 bases from V and 8 bases from J, with 7 bases between. This CDR3 is 11 amino acids long. Per the germline V gene, CDR1 is MGHDK and CDR2 is SYGVNS. As DNA, the CDR3 is TGTGCCAGCAGTGAGCACAGCGGCTACACCTTC. It specifies CASSEHSGYTF.

This sequence joins TRBV28 and TRBJ2-7; TRBD1 aligns across 7 bases. Germline assignment: CDR1 MDHEN and CDR2 SYDVKM. Trimming removed 5 bases from V and 2 bases from J; junction bases left unmatched: 12. This CDR3 region has 16 residues. CDR3 protein: CASSPLRYRGPYEQYF. In nucleotides, the CDR3 is TGTGCCAGCAGTCCACTCCGCTACAGGGGACCCTACGAGCAGTACTTC.

The V gene is TRBV4-2, the J gene TRBJ2-7, with a weak D call TRBD2 (5 bases). Germline lookup yields CDR1 LGHNA and CDR2 YNFKEQ. V lost 0 bases, J lost 1 base, and 10 bases lay in between. This CDR3 is 15 amino acids long. The CDR3 nucleotides are TGTGCCAGCAGCCAAGACCCCGGGGAATCCTACGAGCAGTACTTC. Amino acid sequence: CASSQDPGESYEQYF.

The chain links TRBV5-5 to TRBJ2-2; TRBD2 aligns across 8 bases. The CDR3 has 14 amino acids. Germline CDR1 reads SGHKS; CDR2 reads YYEKEE (reference sequence). Trimming removed 4 bases from V and 6 bases from J; junction bases left unmatched: 5. The CDR3 sequence is CASSKGLDPGELFF. The CDR3 DNA is TGTGCCAGCAGCAAGGGACTAGACCCCGGGGAGCTGTTTTTT.

The chain employs TRBV5-4 and TRBJ2-7, with 11 bases fitting TRBD1. The CDR3 covers 14 residues. Germline CDR1 reads SGHNT; CDR2 reads YYREEE (reference sequence). The J segment lost 7 bases and the V segment lost 4 bases, leaving 7 bases of the junction unmatched. Written as DNA, the CDR3 is TGTGCCAGCAGCCTAGGGACAGGGGGACGGGAGCAGTACTTC. Translating it yields CASSLGTGGREQYF.

The rearrangement joins TRBV29-1 to TRBJ2-7; 9 bases are shared with TRBD2. The CDR3 length is 16 residues. J was trimmed by 0 bases and V by 7 bases; bases with no gene match: 13. The germline V gene has CDR1 SQVTM and CDR2 ANQGSEA. CDR3 protein: CSAMPATSGSSYEQYF. The CDR3 bases are TGCAGCGCCATGCCCGCGACTAGCGGAAGCTCCTACGAGCAGTACTTC.

The rearrangement links TRBV13 to TRBJ1-5; D is possibly TRBD1 (5 bases). The germline CDR1 and CDR2 sequences are PRHDT and FYEKMQ (reference sequence). The CDR3 is made up of 14 amino acids. V was trimmed by 4 bases and J by 4 bases, leaving 11 bases between them. CDR3: CASSSQGGNQPQHF. DNA of the CDR3: TGTGCCAGCAGCTCCCAGGGTGGAAATCAGCCCCAGCATTTT.

The chain recombines TRBV4-1 with TRBJ2-3, with TRBD2 matching 13 bases. J lost 0 bases, V lost 2 bases, and 11 bases had no gene match. The CDR3 is made up of 20 amino acids. The germline gives CDR1 MGHRA, CDR2 YSYEKL. The CDR3 nucleotides read TGCGCCAGCAGCCAATGGACATTTAAGACTAGCGGGAGGAGCACAGATACGCAGTATTTT. Translated, it gives CASSQWTFKTSGRSTDTQYF.

V is TRBV7-2 and J is TRBJ2-3; 11 nucleotides line up with TRBD2. The CDR3 contains 17 residues. CDR1 is SGHTA and CDR2 is FQGNSA in the germline V gene. J was trimmed by 4 bases and V by 5 bases; bases with no gene match: 11. CDR3 in DNA: TGTGCCAGCAGCGAAATACCGGGACTAGCGGCGTCAGATACGCAGTATTTT. As protein: CASSEIPGLAASDTQYF.

V is TRBV29-1 and J is TRBJ1-1; D might be TRBD1 (5 bases). CDR1 and CDR2 (germline): SQVTM, ANQGSEA. The CDR3 spans 12 residues. V lost 4 bases to trimming and J lost 1 base, with 7 bases between them. The CDR3: CSVVGGNTEAFF. Here the CDR3 DNA reads TGCAGCGTTGTCGGGGGGAACACTGAAGCTTTCTTT.

The CDR3 loop is CASRAGTSGTYTQYF. Here the CDR3 DNA reads TGTGCCAGCAGGGCCGGGACTAGCGGAACCTATACGCAGTATTTT. The V and J genes are TRBV9 and TRBJ2-3; TRBD2 matches 11 bases. V lost 5 bases and J lost 7; bases outside the gene matches: 9. The CDR3 length is 15 residues. Germline CDR1 reads SGDLS; CDR2 reads YYNGEE.

This clone has just one count. The V call is TRBV27, the J call TRBJ1-2; a weak D match, TRBD1 (6 bases). The CDR3 has 13 amino acids. Trimming left V 3 bases short and J 5 bases short, with 10 bases between. Germline V lookup: CDR1 MNHEY, CDR2 SMNVEV (reference sequence). The CDR3 region has the DNA TGTGCCAGCAGTTTGGCAGGGGAGTATGGCTACACCTTC. This codes for CASSLAGEYGYTF.

V usage is TRBV9 and J usage is TRBJ2-5; the D is unclear. The length of the CDR3 is 15 residues. CDR1 is SGDLS and CDR2 is YYNGEE in the germline V gene. V lost 2 bases and J 0 bases, leaving 11 bases between the germline ends. DNA for the CDR3: TGTGCCAGCAGCGTCCAGGCCAGTGACCAAGAGACCCAGTACTTC. Translating gives CASSVQASDQETQYF.

The DNA of the CDR3 is TGTGCCTGGAGTCGTGGGGCACCAACCGGAGAGCAGTACTTC. Translated: CAWSRGAPTGEQYF. The chain employs TRBV30 and TRBJ2-7; TRBD1 might be the D (5 bases). The CDR3 is 14 amino acids. Germline CDR1 reads GTSNPN; CDR2 reads SVGIG (reference sequence). V was pared by 2 bases and J by 7 bases, with 18 bases between.

The genes are TRBV25-1 and TRBJ2-7; D is unclear. From germline, CDR1 is MGHDK and CDR2 SYGVNS. CDR3 length: 13 amino acids. Trimming removed 5 bases from V and 3 bases from J, with 11 bases in between. CDR3 residues: CASSLLEDYEQYF. For the CDR3, the DNA is TGTGCCAGCAGTCTCCTAGAAGACTACGAGCAGTACTTC.

The chain is built from TRBV11-2 and TRBJ2-1, with 7 bases aligning to TRBD2. Per the germline V gene, CDR1 is SGHAT and CDR2 is FQNNGV. The CDR3 sequence is 17 residues long. V was pared by 1 base and J by 2 bases, with 8 bases of the junction left unmatched. DNA of the CDR3: TGTGCCAGCAGCTTAGTTGGCCTAGCGGAAACCTACAATGAGCAGTTCTTC. As protein: CASSLVGLAETYNEQFF.